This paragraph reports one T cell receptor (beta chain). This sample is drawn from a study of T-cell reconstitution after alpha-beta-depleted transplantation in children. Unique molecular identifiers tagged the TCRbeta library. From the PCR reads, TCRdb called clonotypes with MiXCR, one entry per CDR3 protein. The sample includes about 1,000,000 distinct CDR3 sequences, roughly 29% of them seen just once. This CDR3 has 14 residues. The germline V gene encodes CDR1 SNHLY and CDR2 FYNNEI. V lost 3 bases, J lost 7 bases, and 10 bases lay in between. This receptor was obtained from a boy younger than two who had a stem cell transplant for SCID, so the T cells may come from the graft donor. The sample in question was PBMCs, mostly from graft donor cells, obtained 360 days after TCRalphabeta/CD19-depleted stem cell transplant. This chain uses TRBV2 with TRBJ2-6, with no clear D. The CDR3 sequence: CASSEGFGANVLTF. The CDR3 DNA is TGTGCCAGCAGTGAGGGGTTTGGAGCCAACGTCCTGACTTTC.